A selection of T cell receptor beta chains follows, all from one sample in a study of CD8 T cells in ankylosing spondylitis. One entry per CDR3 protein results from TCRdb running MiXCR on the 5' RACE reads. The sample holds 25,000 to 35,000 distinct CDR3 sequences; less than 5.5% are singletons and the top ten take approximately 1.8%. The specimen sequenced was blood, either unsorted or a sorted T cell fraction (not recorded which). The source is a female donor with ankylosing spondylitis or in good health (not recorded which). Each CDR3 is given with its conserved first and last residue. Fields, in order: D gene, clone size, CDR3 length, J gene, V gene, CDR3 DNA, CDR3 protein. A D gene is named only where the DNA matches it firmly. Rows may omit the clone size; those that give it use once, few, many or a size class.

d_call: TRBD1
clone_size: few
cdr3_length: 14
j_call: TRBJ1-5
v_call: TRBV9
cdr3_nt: TGTGCCAGCAGCGCGGGACAGGGGGCTTTGGCCCAGCATTTT
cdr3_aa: CASSAGQGALAQHF

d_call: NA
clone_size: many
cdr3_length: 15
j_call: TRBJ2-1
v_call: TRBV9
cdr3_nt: TGTGCCAGCAGCGTTGGTGCGGGGCTCTACAATGAGCAGTTCTTC
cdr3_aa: CASSVGAGLYNEQFF

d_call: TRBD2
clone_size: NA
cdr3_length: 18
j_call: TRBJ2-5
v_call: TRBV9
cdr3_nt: TGTGCCAGCAGCGTATCGGCTAGCGGGGGGCCAAGACAAGAGACCCAGTACTTC
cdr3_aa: CASSVSASGGPRQETQYF

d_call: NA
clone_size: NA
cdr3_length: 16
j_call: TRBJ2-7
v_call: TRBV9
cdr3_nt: TGTGCCAGCAGCGTAGCTACACAGGGTCCGGGCGACGAGCAGTACTTC
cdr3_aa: CASSVATQGPGDEQYF

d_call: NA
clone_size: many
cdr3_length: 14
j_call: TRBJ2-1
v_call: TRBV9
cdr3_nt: TGTGCCAGCAGCGTACAGGGGCCTAACAATGAGCAGTTCTTC
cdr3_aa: CASSVQGPNNEQFF

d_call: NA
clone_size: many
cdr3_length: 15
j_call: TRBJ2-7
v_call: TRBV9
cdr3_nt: TGTGCCAGCAGCGTAGGTGTTTATAGCTCCTACGAGCAGTACTTC
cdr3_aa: CASSVGVYSSYEQYF

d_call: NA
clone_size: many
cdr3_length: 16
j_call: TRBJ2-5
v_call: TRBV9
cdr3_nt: TGTGCCAGCAGCGTAGGGGGGTCTAGTTTCGGAGAGACCCAGTACTTC
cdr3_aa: CASSVGGSSFGETQYF

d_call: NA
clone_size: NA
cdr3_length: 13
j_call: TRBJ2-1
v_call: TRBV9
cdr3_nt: TGTGCCAGCAGCCCAGCTCAGGGTAACGAGCAGTTCTTC
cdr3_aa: CASSPAQGNEQFF

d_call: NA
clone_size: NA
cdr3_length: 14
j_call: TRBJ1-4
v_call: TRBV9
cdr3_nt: TGTGCCAGCAGCTCAGGGGCCCTTAATGAAAAACTGTTTTTT
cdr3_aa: CASSSGALNEKLFF

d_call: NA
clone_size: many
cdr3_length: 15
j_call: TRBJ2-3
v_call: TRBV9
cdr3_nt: TGTGCCAGCAGCGTTAGCGGCACTAGCACAGATACGCAGTATTTT
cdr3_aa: CASSVSGTSTDTQYF

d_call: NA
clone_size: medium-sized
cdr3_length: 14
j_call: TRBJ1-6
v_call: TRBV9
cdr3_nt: TGTGCCAGCAGCGTAGACCCCCTAGATTCACCCCTCCACTTT
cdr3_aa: CASSVDPLDSPLHF

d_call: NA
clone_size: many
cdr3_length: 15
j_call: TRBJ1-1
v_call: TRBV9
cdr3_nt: TGTGCCAGCAGCGTTCACGGGGGTGGAAACACTGAAGCTTTCTTT
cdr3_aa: CASSVHGGGNTEAFF

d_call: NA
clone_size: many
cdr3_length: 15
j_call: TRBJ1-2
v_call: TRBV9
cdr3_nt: TGTGCCAGCAGCGCGGACGGAACGTTACGCTATGGCTACACCTTC
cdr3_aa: CASSADGTLRYGYTF

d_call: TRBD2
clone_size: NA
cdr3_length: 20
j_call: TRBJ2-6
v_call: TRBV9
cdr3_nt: TGTGCCAGCAGCGGTATACCGCGGGAGGACCAGTTCTTTGGGGCCAACGTCCTGACTTTC
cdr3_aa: CASSGIPREDQFFGANVLTF

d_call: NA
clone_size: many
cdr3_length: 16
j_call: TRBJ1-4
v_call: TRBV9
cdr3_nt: TGTGCCAGCAGCGTAGAGGTGGACAGAGGTAATGAAAAACTGTTTTTT
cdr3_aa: CASSVEVDRGNEKLFF

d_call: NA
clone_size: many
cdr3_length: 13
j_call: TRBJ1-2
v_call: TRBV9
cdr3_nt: TGTGCCAGCGCCAGCGGCAGAAACTATGGCTACACCTTC
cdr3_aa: CASASGRNYGYTF

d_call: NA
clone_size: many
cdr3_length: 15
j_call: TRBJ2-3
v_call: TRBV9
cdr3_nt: TGTGCCAGCAGCGTAGAAGGCTCTAGCACAGATACGCAGTATTTT
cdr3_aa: CASSVEGSSTDTQYF

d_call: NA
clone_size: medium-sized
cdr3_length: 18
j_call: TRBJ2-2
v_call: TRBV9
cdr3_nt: TGTGCCAGCAGCGTAGGTAGTGTTGGGCGGATAAACACCGGGGAGCTGTTTTTT
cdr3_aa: CASSVGSVGRINTGELFF

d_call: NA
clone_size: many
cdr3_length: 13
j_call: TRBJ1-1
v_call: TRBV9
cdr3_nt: TGTGCCAGCAGCCCTCATACGAACACTGAAGCTTTCTTT
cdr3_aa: CASSPHTNTEAFF

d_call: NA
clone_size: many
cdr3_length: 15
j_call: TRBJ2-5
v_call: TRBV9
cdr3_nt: TGTGCCAGCAGTCGTGGGGCAGGAATGTCGGAGACCCAGTACTTC
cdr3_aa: CASSRGAGMSETQYF

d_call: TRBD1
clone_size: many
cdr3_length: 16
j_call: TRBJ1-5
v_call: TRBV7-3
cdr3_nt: TGTGCCAGCAGCTCCCTCCAGGGGGTTAGCAATCAGCCCCAGCATTTT
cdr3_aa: CASSSLQGVSNQPQHF

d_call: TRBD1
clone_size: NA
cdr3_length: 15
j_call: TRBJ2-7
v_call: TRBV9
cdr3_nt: TGTGCCAGCAGCGTAGCACCGGGACAGGGCCACGAGCAGTACTTC
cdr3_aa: CASSVAPGQGHEQYF

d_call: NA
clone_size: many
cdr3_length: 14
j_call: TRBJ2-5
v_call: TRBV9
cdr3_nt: TGTGCCAGCAGCGTAGACACAGGGAAAGAGACCCAGTACTTC
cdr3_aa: CASSVDTGKETQYF

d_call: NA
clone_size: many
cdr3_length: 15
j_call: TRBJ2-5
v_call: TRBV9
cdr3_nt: TGTGCCAGCAGCCCTCGACAGGGAGCGGGGGAGACCCAGTACTTC
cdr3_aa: CASSPRQGAGETQYF